This T cell receptor beta chain appears in the sequencing data of a study of CD8 T cells in Susac syndrome. RNA was extracted with the RNeasy kit, and a quantity of roughly 0.45 to 1 ug was reverse transcribed using random hexamers. TCRdb passed the immunoSEQ multiplex PCR reads through MiXCR, listing each CDR3 protein once. The sample lists about 200,000 distinct CDR3 sequences; approximately 96% were seen once. The CDR3 spans 14 residues. Germline CDR1 and CDR2: DFQATT and SNEGSKA (reference sequence). After removal of 4 bases from V and 3 bases from J, the junction contained 7 bases not matched to a gene.

The sequence derives from a human donor with multiple sclerosis. The sample taken for sequencing was CD4+ T cells from PBMCs. The rearrangement links TRBV20-1 to TRBJ1-2; 8 bases fit TRBD1. The CDR3: CSAIGDRTYYGYTF. The CDR3 bases are TGCAGTGCTATTGGGGACAGGACGTACTATGGCTACACCTTC.